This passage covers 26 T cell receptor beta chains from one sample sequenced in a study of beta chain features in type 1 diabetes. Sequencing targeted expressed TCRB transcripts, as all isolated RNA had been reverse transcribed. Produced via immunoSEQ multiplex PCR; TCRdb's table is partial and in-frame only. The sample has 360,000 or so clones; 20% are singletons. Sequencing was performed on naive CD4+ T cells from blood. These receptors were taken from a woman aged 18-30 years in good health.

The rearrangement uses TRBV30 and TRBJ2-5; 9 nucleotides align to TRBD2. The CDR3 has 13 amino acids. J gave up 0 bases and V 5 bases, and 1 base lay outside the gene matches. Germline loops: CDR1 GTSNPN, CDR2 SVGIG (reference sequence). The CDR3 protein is CAWASGNQETQYF. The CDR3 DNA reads TGTGCCTGGGCTAGCGGGAACCAAGAGACCCAGTACTTC. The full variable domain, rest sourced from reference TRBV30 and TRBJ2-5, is SQTIHQWPATLVQPVGSPLSLECTVEGTSNPNLYWYRQAAGRGLQLLFYSVGIGQISSEVPQNLSASRPQDRQFILSSKKLLLSDSGFYLCAWASGNQETQYFGPGTRLLVL.

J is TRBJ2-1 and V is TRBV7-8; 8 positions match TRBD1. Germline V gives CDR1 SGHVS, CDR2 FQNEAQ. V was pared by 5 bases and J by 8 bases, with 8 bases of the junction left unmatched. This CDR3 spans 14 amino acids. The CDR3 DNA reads TGTGCCAGCAGCCGGCCGACAGGGGTCCATGAGCAGTTCTTC. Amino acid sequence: CASSRPTGVHEQFF.

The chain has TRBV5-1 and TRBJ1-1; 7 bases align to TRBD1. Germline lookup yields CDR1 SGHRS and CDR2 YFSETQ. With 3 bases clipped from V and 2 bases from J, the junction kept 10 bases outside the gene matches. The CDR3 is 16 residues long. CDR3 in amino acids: CASSSAGQLINTEAFF. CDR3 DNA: TGCGCCAGCAGCTCCGCGGGACAGCTTATTAACACTGAAGCTTTCTTT. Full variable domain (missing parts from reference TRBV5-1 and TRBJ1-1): KAGVTQTPRYLIKTRGQQVTLSCSPISGHRSVSWYQQTPGQGLQFLFEYFSETQRNKGNFPGRFSGRQFSNSRSEMNVSTLELGDSALYLCASSSAGQLINTEAFFGQGTRLTVV.

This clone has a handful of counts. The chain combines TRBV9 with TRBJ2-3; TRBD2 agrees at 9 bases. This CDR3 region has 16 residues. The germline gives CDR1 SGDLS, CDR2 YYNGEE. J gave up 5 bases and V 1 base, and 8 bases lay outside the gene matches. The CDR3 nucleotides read TGTGCCAGCAGCGTAAGCGGGGGGCAGCGACAAGATACGCAGTATTTT. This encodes CASSVSGGQRQDTQYF.

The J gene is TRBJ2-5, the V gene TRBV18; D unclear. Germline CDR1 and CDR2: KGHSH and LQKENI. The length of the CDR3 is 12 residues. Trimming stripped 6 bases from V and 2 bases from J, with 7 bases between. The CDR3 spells CASSAEQETQYF. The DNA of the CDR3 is TGTGCCAGCTCCGCGGAGCAAGAGACCCAGTACTTC.

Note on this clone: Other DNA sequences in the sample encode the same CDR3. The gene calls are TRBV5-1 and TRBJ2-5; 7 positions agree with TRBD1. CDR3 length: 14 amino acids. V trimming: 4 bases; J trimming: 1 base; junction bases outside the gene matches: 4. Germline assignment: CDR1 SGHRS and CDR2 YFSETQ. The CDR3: CASSLGQVQETQYF. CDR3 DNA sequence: TGCGCCAGCAGCCTAGGACAGGTCCAAGAGACCCAGTACTTC.

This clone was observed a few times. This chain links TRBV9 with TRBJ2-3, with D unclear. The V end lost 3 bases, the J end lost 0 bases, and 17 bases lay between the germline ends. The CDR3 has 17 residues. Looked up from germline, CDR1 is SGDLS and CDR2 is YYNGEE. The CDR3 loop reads CASSGALSFSSTDTQYF. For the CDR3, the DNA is TGTGCCAGCAGCGGAGCCCTTTCTTTCTCTAGCACAGATACGCAGTATTTT.

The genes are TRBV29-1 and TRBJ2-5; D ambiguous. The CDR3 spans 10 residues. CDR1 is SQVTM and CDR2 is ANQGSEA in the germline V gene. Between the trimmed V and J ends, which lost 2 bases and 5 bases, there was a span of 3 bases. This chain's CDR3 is CSVELETQYF. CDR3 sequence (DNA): TGCAGCGTTGAACTGGAGACCCAGTACTTC.

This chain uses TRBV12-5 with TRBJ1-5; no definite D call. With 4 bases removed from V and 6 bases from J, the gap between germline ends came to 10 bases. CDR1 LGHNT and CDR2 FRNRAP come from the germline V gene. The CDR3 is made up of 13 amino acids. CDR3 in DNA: TGTGCTAGTGGTTCCAATCAGATTCAGCCCCAGCATTTT. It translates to CASGSNQIQPQHF.

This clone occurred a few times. For the CDR3, the DNA is TGTGCCAGCAGTCCCACGGGCAGGGGAGGGACTGAAGCTTTCTTT. Translation gives CASSPTGRGGTEAFF. The chain couples TRBV2 to TRBJ1-1; the D gene is possibly TRBD1 (6 bases). The CDR3 runs to 15 residues. Per the germline V gene, CDR1 is SNHLY and CDR2 is FYNNEI. Trimming took 5 bases from V and 5 from J, leaving 18 bases between them.

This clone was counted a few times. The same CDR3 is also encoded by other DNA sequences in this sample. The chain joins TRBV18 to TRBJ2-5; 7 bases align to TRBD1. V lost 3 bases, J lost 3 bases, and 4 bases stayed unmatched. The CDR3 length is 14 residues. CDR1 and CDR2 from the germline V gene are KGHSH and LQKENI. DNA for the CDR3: TGTGCCAGCTCACCGACCGGACAGGAAGAGACCCAGTACTTC. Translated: CASSPTGQEETQYF.

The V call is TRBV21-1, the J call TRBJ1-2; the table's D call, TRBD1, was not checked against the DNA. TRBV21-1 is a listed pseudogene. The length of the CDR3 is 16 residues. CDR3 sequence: CASSNRRGTENYGYTF. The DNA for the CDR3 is TGTGCCAGCAGCAATCGGAGAGGGACAGAAAACTATGGCTACACCTTC.

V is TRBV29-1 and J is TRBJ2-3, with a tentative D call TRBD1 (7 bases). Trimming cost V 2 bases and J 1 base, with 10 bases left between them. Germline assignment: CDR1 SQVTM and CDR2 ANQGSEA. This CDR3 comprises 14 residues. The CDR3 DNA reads TGCAGCGTTGAACAGGGGGGCGGCACAGATACGCAGTATTTT. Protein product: CSVEQGGGTDTQYF.

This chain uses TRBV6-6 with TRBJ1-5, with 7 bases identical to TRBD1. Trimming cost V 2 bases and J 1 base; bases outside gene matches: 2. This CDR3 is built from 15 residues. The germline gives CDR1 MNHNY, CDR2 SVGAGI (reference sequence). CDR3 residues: CASSYQTGSNQPQHF. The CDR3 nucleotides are TGTGCCAGCAGTTACCAGACAGGGAGCAATCAGCCCCAGCATTTT.

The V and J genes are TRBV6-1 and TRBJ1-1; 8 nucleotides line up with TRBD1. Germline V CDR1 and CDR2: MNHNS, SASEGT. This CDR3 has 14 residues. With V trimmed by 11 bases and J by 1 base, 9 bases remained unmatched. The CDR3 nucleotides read TGTGCCGGAAATCGACAGGGGCCGAACACTGAAGCTTTCTTT. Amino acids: CAGNRQGPNTEAFF.

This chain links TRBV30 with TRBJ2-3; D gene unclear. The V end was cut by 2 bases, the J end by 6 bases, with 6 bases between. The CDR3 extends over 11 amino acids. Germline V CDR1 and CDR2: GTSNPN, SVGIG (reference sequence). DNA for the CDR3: TGTGCCTGGAGTTCTTTCGATACGCAGTATTTT. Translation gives CAWSSFDTQYF.

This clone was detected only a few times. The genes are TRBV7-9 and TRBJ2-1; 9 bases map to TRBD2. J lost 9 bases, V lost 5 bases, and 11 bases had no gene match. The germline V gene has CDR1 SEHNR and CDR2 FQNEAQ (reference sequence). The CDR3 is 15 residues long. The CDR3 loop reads CASSPSGALAGEQFF. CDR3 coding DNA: TGTGCCAGCAGCCCTAGCGGGGCCCTTGCCGGTGAGCAGTTCTTC.

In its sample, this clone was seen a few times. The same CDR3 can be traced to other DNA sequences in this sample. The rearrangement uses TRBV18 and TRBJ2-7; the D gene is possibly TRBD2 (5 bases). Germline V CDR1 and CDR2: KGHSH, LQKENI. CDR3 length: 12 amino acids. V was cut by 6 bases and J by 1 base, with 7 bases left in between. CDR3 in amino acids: CASSPGSYEQYF. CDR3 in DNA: TGTGCCAGCTCGCCGGGGTCCTACGAGCAGTACTTC.

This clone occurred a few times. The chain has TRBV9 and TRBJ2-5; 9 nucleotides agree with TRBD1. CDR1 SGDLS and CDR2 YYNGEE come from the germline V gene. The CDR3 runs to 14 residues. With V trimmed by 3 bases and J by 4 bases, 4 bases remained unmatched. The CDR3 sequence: CASSADRGRETQYF. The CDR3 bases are TGTGCCAGCAGCGCGGACAGGGGACGAGAGACCCAGTACTTC.

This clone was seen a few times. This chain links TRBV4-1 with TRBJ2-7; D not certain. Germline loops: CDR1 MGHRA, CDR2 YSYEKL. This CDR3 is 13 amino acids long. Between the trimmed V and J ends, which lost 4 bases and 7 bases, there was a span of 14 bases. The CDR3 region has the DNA TGCGCCAGCAGCCCATCTGATGGAGAGGAGCAGTACTTC. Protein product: CASSPSDGEEQYF.

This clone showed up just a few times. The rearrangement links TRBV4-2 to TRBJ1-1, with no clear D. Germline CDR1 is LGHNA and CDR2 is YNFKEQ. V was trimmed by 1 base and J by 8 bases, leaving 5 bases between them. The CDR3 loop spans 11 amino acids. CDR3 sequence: CASSQAPEAFF. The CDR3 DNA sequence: TGTGCCAGCAGCCAAGCCCCGGAAGCTTTCTTT.

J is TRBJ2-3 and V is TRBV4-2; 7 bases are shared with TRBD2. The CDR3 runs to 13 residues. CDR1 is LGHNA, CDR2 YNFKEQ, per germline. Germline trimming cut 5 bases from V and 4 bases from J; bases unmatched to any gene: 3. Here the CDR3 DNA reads TGTGCCAGCAGCGGGAGGGCCGCAGATACGCAGTATTTT. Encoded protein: CASSGRAADTQYF.

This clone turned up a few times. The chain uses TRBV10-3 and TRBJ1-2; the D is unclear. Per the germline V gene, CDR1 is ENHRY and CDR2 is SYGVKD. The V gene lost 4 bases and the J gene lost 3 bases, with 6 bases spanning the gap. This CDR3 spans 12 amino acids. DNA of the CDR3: TGTGCCATCAGTGGGGCAGACTATGGCTACACCTTC. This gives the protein CAISGADYGYTF.

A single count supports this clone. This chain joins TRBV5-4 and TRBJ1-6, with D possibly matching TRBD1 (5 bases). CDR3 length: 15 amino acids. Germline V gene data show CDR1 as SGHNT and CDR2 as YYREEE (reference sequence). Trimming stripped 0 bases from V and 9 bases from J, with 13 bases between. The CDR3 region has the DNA TGTGCCAGCAGCTTGGCCGGGGGAGCTGGTTCACCCCTCCACTTT. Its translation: CASSLAGGAGSPLHF.

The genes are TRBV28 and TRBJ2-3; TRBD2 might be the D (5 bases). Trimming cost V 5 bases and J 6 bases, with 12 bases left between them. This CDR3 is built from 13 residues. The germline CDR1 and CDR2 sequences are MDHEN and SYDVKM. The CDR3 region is CASSTLATDTQYF. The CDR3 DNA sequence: TGTGCCAGCAGTACTCTAGCCACGGATACGCAGTATTTT.

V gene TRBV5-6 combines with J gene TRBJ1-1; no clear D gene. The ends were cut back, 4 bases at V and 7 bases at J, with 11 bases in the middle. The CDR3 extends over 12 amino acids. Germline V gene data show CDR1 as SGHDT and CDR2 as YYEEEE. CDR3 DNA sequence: TGTGCCAGCAGCATTGGAGAGGTTGAAGCTTTCTTT. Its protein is CASSIGEVEAFF.